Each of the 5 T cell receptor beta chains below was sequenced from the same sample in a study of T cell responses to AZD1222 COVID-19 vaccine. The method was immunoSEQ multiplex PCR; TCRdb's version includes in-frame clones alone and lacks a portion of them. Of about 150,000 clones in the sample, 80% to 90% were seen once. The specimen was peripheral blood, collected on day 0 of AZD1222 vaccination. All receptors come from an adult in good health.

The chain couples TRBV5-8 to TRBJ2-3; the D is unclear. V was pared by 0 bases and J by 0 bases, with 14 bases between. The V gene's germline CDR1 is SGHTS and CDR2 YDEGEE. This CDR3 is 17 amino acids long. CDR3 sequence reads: CASSLGSLWISTDTQYF. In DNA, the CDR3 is TGTGCCAGCAGCTTGGGTTCCCTTTGGATTAGCACAGATACGCAGTATTTT. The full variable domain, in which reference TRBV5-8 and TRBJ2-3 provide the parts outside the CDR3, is EAGVTQSPTHLIKTRGQQATLRCSPISGHTSVYWYQQALGLGLQFLLWYDEGEERNRGNFPPRFSGRQFPNYSSELNVNALELEDSALYLCASSLGSLWISTDTQYFGPGTRLTVL.

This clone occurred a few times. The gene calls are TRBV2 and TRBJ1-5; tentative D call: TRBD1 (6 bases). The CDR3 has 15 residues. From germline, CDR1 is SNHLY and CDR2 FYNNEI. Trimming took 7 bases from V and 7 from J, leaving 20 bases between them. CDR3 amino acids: CASTHTGNPNQPQHF. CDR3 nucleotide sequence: TGTGCCAGCACCCACACAGGGAACCCAAACCAGCCCCAGCATTTT.

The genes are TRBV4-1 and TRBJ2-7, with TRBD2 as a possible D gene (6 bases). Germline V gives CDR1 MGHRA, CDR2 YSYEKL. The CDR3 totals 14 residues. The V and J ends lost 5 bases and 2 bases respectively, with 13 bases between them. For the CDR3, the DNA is TGCGCCAGCAGCGGCGCGGGATCCACCTACGAGCAGTACTTC. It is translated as CASSGAGSTYEQYF.

This CDR3 is CAIGQTHNEQFF. CDR3 nucleotides: TGTGCCATCGGACAGACCCACAATGAGCAGTTCTTC. This rearrangement joins TRBV10-3 to TRBJ2-1, with D perhaps matching TRBD1 (6 bases). Trimming removed 8 bases from V and 5 bases from J, with 10 bases in between. CDR1 is ENHRY and CDR2 is SYGVKD in the germline V gene. The CDR3 is made up of 12 amino acids.

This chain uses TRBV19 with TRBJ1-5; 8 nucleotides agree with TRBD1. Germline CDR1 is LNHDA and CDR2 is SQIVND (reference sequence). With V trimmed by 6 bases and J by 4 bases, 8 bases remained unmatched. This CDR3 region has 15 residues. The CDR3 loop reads CASRKTGEGNQPQHF. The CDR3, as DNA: TGTGCCAGTAGGAAGACAGGGGAAGGGAATCAGCCCCAGCATTTT.